This TCR beta chain was sequenced for a study of cytomegalovirus exposure and HLA in healthy donors. Whole-study results and caveats: Productive rates of about 90% or about 30% were seen for most TCR beta V segments in an earlier analysis. Rare TCR sequences dominated, though some public TCRs recurred in many donors.

Trimming stripped 2 bases from V and 4 bases from J, with 6 bases between. Germline values: CDR1 MDHEN, CDR2 SYDVKM. This CDR3 is built from 13 residues. 60 Vbeta and 13 Jbeta primers were used in PCR. Using immunoSEQ multiplex PCR, the repertoire was profiled, and TCRdb retains in-frame clones only, with some absent. In all, the sample yields around 200,000 clones. As for this clone: The antigen remains undetermined.

The sample was PBMCs. This sequence originates from a woman aged 30 to 39 in good health and CMV-seropositive. The chain recombines TRBV28 with TRBJ2-1; a weak D match, TRBD2 (6 bases). The CDR3 reads CASSLSGYNEQFF. The CDR3 DNA is TGTGCCAGCAGTTTAAGCGGGTACAATGAGCAGTTCTTC.